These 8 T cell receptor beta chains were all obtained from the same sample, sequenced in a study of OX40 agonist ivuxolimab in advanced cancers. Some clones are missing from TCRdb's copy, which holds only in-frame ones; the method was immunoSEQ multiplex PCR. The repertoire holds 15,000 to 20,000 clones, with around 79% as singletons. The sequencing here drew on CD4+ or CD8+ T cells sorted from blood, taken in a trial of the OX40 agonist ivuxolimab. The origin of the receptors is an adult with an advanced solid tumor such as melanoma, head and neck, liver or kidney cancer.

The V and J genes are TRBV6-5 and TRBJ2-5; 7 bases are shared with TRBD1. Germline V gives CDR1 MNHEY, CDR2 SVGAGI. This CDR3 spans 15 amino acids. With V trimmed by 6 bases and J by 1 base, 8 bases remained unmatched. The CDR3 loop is CASSAATGIQETQYF. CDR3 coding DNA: TGTGCCAGCAGCGCGGCGACAGGGATCCAAGAGACCCAGTACTTC.

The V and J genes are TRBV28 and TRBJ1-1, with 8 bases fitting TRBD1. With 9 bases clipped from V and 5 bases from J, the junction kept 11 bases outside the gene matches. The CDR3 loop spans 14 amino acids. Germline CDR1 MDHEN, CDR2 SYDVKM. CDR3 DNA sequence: TGTGCCAGTAAGATGCAGGGGGCCTGGACTGAAGCTTTCTTT. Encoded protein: CASKMQGAWTEAFF.

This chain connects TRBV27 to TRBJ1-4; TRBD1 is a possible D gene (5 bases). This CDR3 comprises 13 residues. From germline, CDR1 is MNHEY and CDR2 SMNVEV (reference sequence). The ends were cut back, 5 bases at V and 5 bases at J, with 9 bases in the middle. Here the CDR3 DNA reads TGTGCCAGCAGTCCCCGGGGGAATGAAAAACTGTTTTTT. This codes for CASSPRGNEKLFF.

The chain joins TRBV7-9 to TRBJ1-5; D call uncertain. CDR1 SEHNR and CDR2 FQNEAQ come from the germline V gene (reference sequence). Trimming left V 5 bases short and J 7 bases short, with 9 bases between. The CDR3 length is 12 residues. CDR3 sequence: CASSPGNQPQHF. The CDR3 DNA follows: TGTGCCAGCAGCCCGGGGAACCAGCCCCAGCATTTT.

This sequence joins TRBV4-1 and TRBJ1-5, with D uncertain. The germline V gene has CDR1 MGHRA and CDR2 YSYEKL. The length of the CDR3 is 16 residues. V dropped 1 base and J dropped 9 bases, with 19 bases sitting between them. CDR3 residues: CASSQGVETSIPPQHF. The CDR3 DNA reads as TGCGCCAGCAGCCAAGGGGTGGAAACTTCCATTCCGCCCCAGCATTTT.

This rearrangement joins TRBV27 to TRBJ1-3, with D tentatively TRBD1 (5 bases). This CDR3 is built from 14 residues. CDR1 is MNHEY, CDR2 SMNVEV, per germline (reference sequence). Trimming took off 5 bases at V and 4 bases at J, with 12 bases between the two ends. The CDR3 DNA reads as TGTGCCAGCAGTAACCTAGGGGTAGGAAACACCATATATTTT. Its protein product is CASSNLGVGNTIYF.

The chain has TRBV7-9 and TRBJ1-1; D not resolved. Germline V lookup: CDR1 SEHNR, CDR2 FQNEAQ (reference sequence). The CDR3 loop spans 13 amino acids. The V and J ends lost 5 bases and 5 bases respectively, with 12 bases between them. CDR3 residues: CASSPLSVTEAFF. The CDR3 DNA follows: TGTGCCAGCAGCCCCTTAAGTGTGACTGAAGCTTTCTTT.

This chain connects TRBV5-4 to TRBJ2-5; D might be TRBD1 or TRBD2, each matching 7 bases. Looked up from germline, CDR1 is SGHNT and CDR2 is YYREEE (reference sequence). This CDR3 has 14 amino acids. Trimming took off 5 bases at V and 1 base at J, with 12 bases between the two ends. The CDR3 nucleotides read TGTGCCAGCAGATTCAGGGGGGGCCAAGAGACCCAGTACTTC. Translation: CASRFRGGQETQYF.